What follows are 22 T cell receptor beta chains derived from one specimen sequenced in a study of T cell changes during pregnancy in multiple sclerosis. The table came from immunoSEQ multiplex PCR; TCRdb's copy has only in-frame clones and leaves some out. Among about 50,000 clones listed, 92% were seen once. The material sequenced was CD4+ T cells from peripheral blood mononuclear cells, taken after pregnancy. These receptor sequences come from a female donor with multiple sclerosis, enrolled in a pregnancy study.

This clone appeared once. The chain recombines TRBV28 with TRBJ2-7; D ambiguous. Per the germline V gene, CDR1 is MDHEN and CDR2 is SYDVKM. The CDR3 extends over 15 amino acids. Trimming removed 2 bases at V and 0 bases at J, with 11 bases between. The CDR3 spells CASSLDTVSSYEQYF. Here the CDR3 DNA reads TGTGCCAGCAGTTTAGATACGGTTAGCTCCTACGAGCAGTACTTC.

The chain has TRBV7-9 and TRBJ2-1, with D possibly TRBD1 on 6 matching bases. The germline V gene encodes CDR1 SEHNR and CDR2 FQNEAQ (reference sequence). V was shortened by 5 bases and J by 9 bases, with 11 bases between the two germline ends. This CDR3 spans 12 amino acids. The CDR3 sequence: CASSPLRGEQFF. CDR3 in DNA: TGTGCCAGCAGCCCTCTCAGGGGTGAGCAGTTCTTC.

The CDR3 here is CASSLEAFRPHGELFF. Written as DNA, the CDR3 is TGCGCCAGCAGCTTGGAAGCTTTCAGGCCCCACGGGGAGCTGTTTTTT. The rearrangement joins TRBV5-1 to TRBJ2-2; no firm D call. The CDR3 covers 16 residues. CDR1 and CDR2 (germline): SGHRS, YFSETQ. V lost 0 bases to trimming and J lost 7 bases, with 16 bases between them.

This sequence joins TRBV6-5 and TRBJ2-7, with a tentative D call TRBD2 (6 bases). Per germline, CDR1 MNHEY and CDR2 SVGAGI. Trimming stripped 6 bases from V and 3 bases from J, with 18 bases between. The CDR3 contains 15 residues. The CDR3 DNA follows: TGTGCCAGCAGCAAACCCCGGAGGGGTGTCTACGAGCAGTACTTC. It is translated as CASSKPRRGVYEQYF.

On this clone itself: As the CDR3 is not closed by the conserved phenylalanine or tryptophan, this likely results from a read error. The rearrangement links TRBV19 to TRBJ1-1, with TRBD1 matching over 7 bases. The ends lost 3 bases at V and 2 bases at J; junction bases unmatched: 9. Germline V lookup: CDR1 LNHDA, CDR2 SQIVND (reference sequence). The CDR3 length is 16 residues. The CDR3 coding sequence is TGTGCCAGTAGTATCGCTCTAGTAGGGGGCAACACTGAAGCTTTCCTT. It specifies CASSIALVGGNTEAFL.

The gene calls are TRBV5-1 and TRBJ1-2; 9 bases match TRBD1. The CDR3 spans 15 residues. Germline CDR1 is SGHRS and CDR2 is YFSETQ. V shed 1 base, J shed 5 bases, and the junction held 6 bases outside the gene matches. The CDR3 bases are TGCGCCAGCAGCTTGTACTCCGGACAGGGGTATGGCTACACCTTC. It translates to CASSLYSGQGYGYTF. Full variable domain (rest looked up from reference TRBV5-1 and TRBJ1-2): KAGVTQTPRYLIKTRGQQVTLSCSPISGHRSVSWYQQTPGQGLQFLFEYFSETQRNKGNFPGRFSGRQFSNSRSEMNVSTLELGDSALYLCASSLYSGQGYGYTFGSGTRLTVV.

This chain joins TRBV30 and TRBJ1-1, with D tentatively TRBD1 (6 bases). This CDR3 has 13 amino acids. CDR1 and CDR2 from the germline V gene are GTSNPN and SVGIG (reference sequence). The V gene lost 3 bases and the J gene lost 1 base, with 9 bases spanning the gap. The CDR3 bases are TGTGCCTGGAGCCGGACAGCGAACACTGAAGCTTTCTTT. Its protein product is CAWSRTANTEAFF.

The gene calls are TRBV29-1 and TRBJ1-1; TRBD1 matches at 8 bases. CDR3 length: 14 residues. Germline CDR1 is SQVTM and CDR2 is ANQGSEA. V was pared by 4 bases and J by 2 bases, with 6 bases of the junction left unmatched. The CDR3 sequence is CSVVSTGANTEAFF. CDR3 in DNA: TGCAGCGTTGTATCGACAGGGGCTAACACTGAAGCTTTCTTT. Drawing the rest from reference TRBV29-1 and TRBJ1-1, the complete variable domain is SAVISQKPSRDICQRGTSLTIQCQVDSQVTMMFWYRQQPGQSLTLIATANQGSEATYESGFVIDKFPISRPNLTFSTLTVSNMSPEDSSIYLCSVVSTGANTEAFFGQGTRLTVV.

This clone has only a few counts. The CDR3 region has the DNA TGTGCCAGCTCATCCAACTCCTACAATGAGCAGTTCTTC. Protein: CASSSNSYNEQFF. The J gene is TRBJ2-1, the V gene TRBV18; D is undetermined. The CDR3 has 13 residues. Looked up from germline, CDR1 is KGHSH and CDR2 is LQKENI. V lost 5 bases, J lost 0 bases, and 5 bases lay in between.

The chain recombines TRBV10-2 with TRBJ1-1; 10 positions match TRBD1. The CDR3 is 13 residues long. CDR1 and CDR2 from the germline V gene are WSHSY and SAAADI. Unmatched junction bases numbered 3, after V lost 6 bases and J lost 5 bases. This CDR3 is CASSDRGQTEAFF. The CDR3 nucleotides read TGCGCCAGCAGCGACAGGGGGCAAACTGAAGCTTTCTTT.

This clone was observed a handful of times. The chain couples TRBV6-5 to TRBJ2-2; no reliable D call. V was cut by 3 bases and J by 3 bases, with 5 bases left in between. The germline V gene encodes CDR1 MNHEY and CDR2 SVGAGI. CDR3 length: 13 amino acids. CDR3 nucleotides: TGTGCCAGCAGTTATCAGTACACCGGGGAGCTGTTTTTT. It codes for CASSYQYTGELFF.

The chain uses TRBV7-8 and TRBJ2-1; 7 bases match TRBD2. The CDR3 spans 17 residues. Germline V gene lookup returns CDR1 SGHVS and CDR2 FQNEAQ. The trim removed 5 bases at V and 2 bases at J, leaving 12 bases unmatched. CDR3 sequence: CASSPQPAGRTYNEQFF. The CDR3 nucleotides are TGTGCCAGCAGCCCTCAACCAGCGGGAAGAACCTACAATGAGCAGTTCTTC.

The CDR3 sequence is CASSSRTSGRTYNEQFF. The DNA of the CDR3 is TGTGCCAGCAGCTCTAGGACTAGCGGGAGGACCTACAATGAGCAGTTCTTC. V and J are TRBV7-2 and TRBJ2-1, with 14 positions matching TRBD2. The CDR3 totals 17 residues. V dropped 4 bases and J dropped 2; count of bases not matched to a gene: 4. Germline CDR1 SGHTA, CDR2 FQGNSA.

This clone showed up just once. V is TRBV5-3 and J is TRBJ2-3, with 11 positions matching TRBD2. TRBV5-3 is filed as an ORF, its function uncertain. The CDR3 is 16 residues long. Trimming removed 4 bases from V and 4 bases from J; junction bases left unmatched: 8. The CDR3 sequence is CARSKLAGAKADTQYF. In DNA, the CDR3 is TGTGCCAGAAGCAAACTAGCGGGAGCAAAGGCAGATACGCAGTATTTT.

CDR3 region: CAWSPMGNRGHASGANVLTF. CDR3 in DNA: TGTGCCTGGAGCCCCATGGGGAACAGGGGACACGCCTCTGGGGCCAACGTCCTGACTTTC. The chain couples TRBV30 to TRBJ2-6; 7 bases line up with TRBD1. CDR3 length: 20 residues. Germline V gene lookup returns CDR1 GTSNPN and CDR2 SVGIG (reference sequence). V trimming: 3 bases; J trimming: 0 bases; junction bases outside the gene matches: 17.

This rearrangement joins TRBV7-8 to TRBJ1-2; maybe TRBD1 (5 bases). CDR1 is SGHVS, CDR2 FQNEAQ, per germline. Trimming pared 3 bases from V and 0 bases from J, leaving 8 bases between. This CDR3 has 14 residues. This CDR3 reads CASSFMTANYGYTF. The CDR3 nucleotides are TGTGCCAGCAGCTTTATGACAGCTAACTATGGCTACACCTTC.

V is TRBV7-3 and J is TRBJ2-1; 7 bases line up with TRBD2. The CDR3 covers 16 residues. CDR1 SGHTA and CDR2 FQGTGA come from the germline V gene. Unmatched junction bases numbered 8, after V lost 4 bases and J lost 2 bases. For the CDR3, the DNA is TGTGCCAGCAGCTCCACAGGACTAGTCACCTACAATGAGCAGTTCTTC. Encoded protein: CASSSTGLVTYNEQFF.

The chain's CDR3 is CASTRGGGFRIYGYTF. The CDR3 DNA is TGCGCCAGCACGAGAGGGGGGGGCTTTCGAATCTATGGCTACACCTTC. The V and J genes are TRBV10-1 and TRBJ1-2, with TRBD1 as a possible D gene (6 bases). The germline V gene encodes CDR1 WNHNN and CDR2 SYGVQD (reference sequence). The CDR3 is made up of 16 amino acids. V gave up 7 bases and J gave up 4 bases, with 22 bases separating them.

The chain employs TRBV27 and TRBJ2-3; a weak D match, TRBD2 (5 bases). CDR1 and CDR2 (germline): MNHEY, SMNVEV (reference sequence). Trimming removed 7 bases at V and 3 bases at J, with 14 bases between. The CDR3 extends over 14 amino acids. The CDR3 here is CASKPGRDTDTQYF. In DNA, the CDR3 is TGTGCCAGCAAGCCGGGAAGAGATACAGATACGCAGTATTTT.

V gene TRBV9 combines with J gene TRBJ1-2; a weak D match, TRBD1 (6 bases). The CDR3 totals 15 residues. Germline V lookup: CDR1 SGDLS, CDR2 YYNGEE. Trimming took off 0 bases at V and 7 bases at J, with 16 bases between the two ends. The CDR3 sequence: CASSVAPTGTGGYTF. Written as DNA, the CDR3 is TGTGCCAGCAGCGTAGCTCCCACAGGGACGGGTGGCTACACCTTC. Combining the CDR3 with reference TRBV9 and TRBJ1-2 gives the whole variable domain DSGVTQTPKHLITATGQRVTLRCSPRSGDLSVYWYQQSLDQGLQFLIQYYNGEERAKGNILERFSAQQFPDLHSELNLSSLELGDSALYFCASSVAPTGTGGYTFGSGTRLTVV.

The J gene is TRBJ2-7, the V gene TRBV14; 11 bases align to TRBD1. J lost 6 bases, V lost 4 bases, and 11 bases had no gene match. CDR1 is SGHDN, CDR2 FVKESK, per germline. The CDR3 is 16 residues long. The CDR3 region is CASSRLPGQGVREQYF. DNA for the CDR3: TGTGCCAGCAGCCGATTACCGGGACAGGGGGTGCGCGAGCAGTACTTC.

This clone was seen a single time. The J gene is TRBJ1-2, the V gene TRBV19, with D uncertain. V was clipped by 4 bases and J by 1 base, with 16 bases between them. The length of the CDR3 is 16 residues. Germline assignment: CDR1 LNHDA and CDR2 SQIVND (reference sequence). The CDR3 region has the DNA TGTGCCAGTAGTAAATCGGCAGGCCTCGATAACTATGGCTACACCTTC. It translates to CASSKSAGLDNYGYTF. The full variable domain, completed using reference TRBV19 and TRBJ1-2, is DGGITQSPKYLFRKEGQNVTLSCEQNLNHDAMYWYRQDPGQGLRLIYYSQIVNDFQKGDIAEGYSVSREKKESFPLTVTSAQKNPTAFYLCASSKSAGLDNYGYTFGSGTRLTVV.